The T cell receptor (beta chain) described here comes from a study of blood T cell repertoires in COVID-19 (dated by TCRdb to about 2020). For the wider study: Collaborator samples came from the United States, Italy and Spain and covered acute and convalescent phases of COVID-19. Subjects who had been exposed to COVID-19, were actively infected with it, or had recovered from it provided the deeply sampled blood TCRbeta repertoires that made up the dataset. Samples were obtained from the ongoing ImmuneRACE study (first 160 participants) and from over 1,000 subjects provided by 6 global collaborators. A freely available public database, intended as a resource for researchers studying the immune response to SARS-CoV-2, is where the repertoires were released. HLA class I and class II types, where available, came from metadata supplied by the sample provider rather than from assay-based typing. The sample metadata nearly always contained a de-identified subject ID, COVID-19 status, age in years and sex. The material from the prospective study consisted of cDNA or gDNA derived from T cells, B-cell-depleted T cells, or PBMCs.

The collaborating institutions used their own protocols to collect whole blood in K2EDTA tubes. For TCRbeta analysis, collaborator samples were shipped as frozen whole blood, as isolated PBMCs, or as DNA extracted from either sample type. As concerns this clone: Its antigen is not yet known. The sample holds no much larger clone one base away, and base qualities are not on file.

The immunoSEQ Assay, a bias-controlled multiplex PCR, was used to amplify TCRbeta CDR3 regions from genomic DNA. The original methods were these. The number of nucleated cells in each sample was estimated by amplification of reference gene primers within the assay. To quantify the absolute abundance of each unique TCRbeta CDR3 rearrangement, sequence reads were collapsed and filtered. For each sample, productive Simpson clonality was calculated as the square root of Simpson's diversity index over productive rearrangements. TCRdb stores this immuneACCESS table with in-frame sequences only. Part of the clones is absent; in the studies checked, under half of the shortfall reflects unresolved V genes, and no reason is known for the rest. V, J and clone size were drawn from that table, and D and trimming were deduced from the DNA. This sample lists tens of thousands of clones; roughly 85% were detected once. The top ten clonotypes cover roughly 13% of the sample.

Paper-wide results and their limitations: The quantity of clinical and demographic metadata differed by source and by participant and was supplied without curation.

From the germline V gene (reference sequence), CDR1 is SEHNR and CDR2 is FQNEAQ. Cut back by 5 bases and 8 bases, the V and J ends lie 13 bases apart. The CDR3 goes from the cysteine to the phenylalanine over 13 residues. Here the CDR3 DNA is all that survives: 39 bases in frame from base 1. This chain is built from TRBV7-9 and TRBJ2-1, and perhaps TRBD2 as D gene, on 5 matching bases. The source material was peripheral blood. The source is a human donor in a cohort sampled during active COVID-19. The DNA sequence reads TGTGCCAGCAGCCCCGGGGATCGAGATGAGCAGTTCTTC. Translation gives CASSPGDRDEQFF.